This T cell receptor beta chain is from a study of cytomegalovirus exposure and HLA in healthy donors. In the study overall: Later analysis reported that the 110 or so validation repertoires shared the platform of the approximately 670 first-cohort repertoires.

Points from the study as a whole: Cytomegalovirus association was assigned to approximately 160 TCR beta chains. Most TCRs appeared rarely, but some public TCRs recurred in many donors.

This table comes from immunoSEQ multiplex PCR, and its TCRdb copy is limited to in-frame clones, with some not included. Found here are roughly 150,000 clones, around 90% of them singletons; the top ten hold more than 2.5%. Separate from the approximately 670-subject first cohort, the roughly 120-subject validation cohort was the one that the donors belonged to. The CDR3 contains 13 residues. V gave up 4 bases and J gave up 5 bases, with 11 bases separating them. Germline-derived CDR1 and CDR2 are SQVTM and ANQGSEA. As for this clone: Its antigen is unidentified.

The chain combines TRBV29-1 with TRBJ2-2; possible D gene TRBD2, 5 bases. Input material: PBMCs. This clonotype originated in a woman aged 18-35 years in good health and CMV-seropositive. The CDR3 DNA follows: TGCAGCGTTGCTGGGAGAAGGACCGGGGAGCTGTTTTTT. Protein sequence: CSVAGRRTGELFF.